This T cell receptor beta chain was sequenced in a study of cytomegalovirus exposure and HLA in healthy donors. General observations from the study: Cytomegalovirus-associated TCR beta chains were listed, numbering 164. In a later analysis, an Asian-associated ancestry cluster reportedly showed fewer N-insertions than the roughly 730-donor mean. Later work found that TCR association rates differed between HLA loci; DRB1 had the most and HLA-C the fewest. Rare sequences made up most TCRs, while some public TCRs were found in many donors.

This clone has just one count. The antigen remains undetermined. It was with 60 Vbeta and 13 Jbeta primers that the PCR ran. This table comes from immunoSEQ multiplex PCR, and its TCRdb copy is limited to in-frame clones, with some not included. The sample has about 94,000 clones, 77% seen once. The receptor's source is a man aged 25 to 45 in good health and CMV-seronegative. Sequencing was done on a sample of PBMCs.

CDR3 in amino acids: CASSQEPGQTNSPLHF. CDR3 bases: TGCGCCAGCAGCCAAGAACCGGGACAGACGAATTCACCCCTCCACTTT. The rearrangement links TRBV4-1 to TRBJ1-6, with 7 bases identical to TRBD1. J was trimmed by 7 bases and V by 0 bases; bases with no gene match: 6. The CDR3 has 16 residues. Germline V gives CDR1 MGHRA, CDR2 YSYEKL.